These 20 T cell receptor beta chains were all obtained from the same sample, sequenced in a study of T cells in Graves' hyperthyroidism and ophthalmopathy. Amplification yielded TCR beta CDR3 regions, with RNA transcripts as the source. Researchers ran a first-round RT-PCR on the TCR CDR3 using the HTBI primer set. One entry per CDR3 protein results from TCRdb running MiXCR on the multiplex PCR reads. The data show 490,000 or so distinct CDR3 sequences, about 20% seen once. The source material was blood. Receptor source: a woman in her 70s with Graves' ophthalmopathy.

This clonotype was detected many times. This chain uses TRBV12-3 or TRBV12-4 with TRBJ1-2; D ambiguous. V was clipped by 2 bases and J by 2 bases, with 9 bases between them. This CDR3 is built from 14 residues. The CDR3 loop reads CASSLNLENYGYTF. Here the CDR3 DNA reads TGTGCCAGCAGTTTAAATCTGGAGAACTATGGCTACACCTTC.

This chain joins TRBV6-4 and TRBJ1-5, with D tentatively TRBD1 (6 bases). Trimming removed 1 base at V and 2 bases at J, with 15 bases between. Per germline, CDR1 MRHNA and CDR2 SNTAGT. The CDR3 has 17 amino acids. DNA of the CDR3: TGTGCCAGCAGTGACTTTCGGATCGGGGGCGGCAATCAGCCCCAGCATTTT. This codes for CASSDFRIGGGNQPQHF.

The chain has TRBV6-1 and TRBJ1-3, with D perhaps TRBD1 (5 bases). The CDR3 sequence is 13 residues long. Trimming took 5 bases from V and 9 from J, leaving 14 bases between them. CDR1 MNHNS and CDR2 SASEGT come from the germline V gene. The chain's CDR3 is CASSPRGGATIYF. CDR3 bases: TGTGCCAGCAGTCCCCGAGGAGGGGCCACCATATATTTT.

This clonotype was seen many times. The V and J genes are TRBV12-3 or TRBV12-4 and TRBJ2-5, with TRBD2 identical over 14 bases. V lost 3 bases, J lost 6 bases, and 3 bases stayed unmatched. The CDR3 contains 15 residues. The CDR3 here is CASSLGTSGSKTQYF. The DNA of the CDR3 is TGTGCCAGCAGTTTGGGGACTAGCGGGAGTAAGACCCAGTACTTC.

This clonotype appeared many times. V and J are TRBV12-3 or TRBV12-4 and TRBJ2-7, with 9 bases matching TRBD2. The CDR3 consists of 16 residues. Trimming at V came to 5 bases and at J to 4 bases, leaving 12 bases not matched to a gene. The CDR3 loop is CASSPTRLAGVYEQYF. Written as DNA, the CDR3 is TGTGCCAGCAGTCCGACCCGATTAGCGGGGGTATACGAGCAGTACTTC.

This clonotype has a handful of counts. V usage is TRBV10-1 and J usage is TRBJ2-5; the D is unclear. Germline V gene sequence: CDR1 WNHNN, CDR2 SYGVQD (reference sequence). Trimming cost V 5 bases and J 2 bases, with 12 bases left between them. The CDR3 length is 14 residues. As DNA, the CDR3 is TGCGCCAGCAGTAAGTGGACGGAACAAGAGACCCAGTACTTC. Encoded protein: CASSKWTEQETQYF.

The gene calls are TRBV18 and TRBJ2-7; D ambiguous. CDR3 length equals 14 residues. Per the germline V gene, CDR1 is KGHSH and CDR2 is LQKENI. The V end was cut by 6 bases, the J end by 0 bases, with 12 bases between. The CDR3 region is CASSPPPGSYEQYF. CDR3 sequence (DNA): TGTGCCAGCTCCCCTCCACCAGGCTCCTACGAGCAGTACTTC.

The chain links TRBV29-1 to TRBJ2-2; 9 nucleotides align to TRBD2. Losses at the gene ends were 5 bases for V and 2 bases for J; bases not matched to a gene: 6. Germline V gives CDR1 SQVTM, CDR2 ANQGSEA. The CDR3 is 15 residues long. CDR3 sequence (DNA): TGCAGCGTTACTCGACTAGCGGCAAACACCGGGGAGCTGTTTTTT. It encodes CSVTRLAANTGELFF.

The chain combines TRBV20-1 with TRBJ2-3, with TRBD2 identical over 12 bases. Germline lookup yields CDR1 DFQATT and CDR2 SNEGSKA (reference sequence). The V segment lost 2 bases and the J segment 6 bases; nucleotides outside the gene matches: 6. The CDR3 runs to 15 residues. CDR3: CSARPSGRAGDTQYF. DNA of the CDR3: TGCAGTGCTAGACCTAGCGGGAGGGCCGGGGATACGCAGTATTTT.

In this sample, this clonotype turned up a few times. This chain uses TRBV9 with TRBJ1-1; weak D call: TRBD1 (6 bases). V was shortened by 0 bases and J by 4 bases, with 13 bases between the two germline ends. CDR1 SGDLS and CDR2 YYNGEE come from the germline V gene. This CDR3 has 15 residues. The CDR3 reads CASSVGGRGSTEAFF. In DNA form, the CDR3 reads TGTGCCAGCAGCGTAGGCGGCAGGGGATCCACTGAAGCTTTCTTT.

The rearrangement links TRBV7-3 to TRBJ2-3; D is unclear. V was trimmed by 1 base and J by 4 bases, leaving 12 bases between them. Germline lookup yields CDR1 SGHTA and CDR2 FQGTGA. This CDR3 region has 15 residues. CDR3 protein: CASSLNHREADTQYF. CDR3 in DNA: TGTGCCAGCAGCTTAAATCACCGAGAGGCAGATACGCAGTATTTT.

This clonotype was seen more than once but under ten times. V is TRBV5-4 and J is TRBJ2-7, with 8 bases that match TRBD1. The CDR3 covers 13 residues. Germline assignment: CDR1 SGHNT and CDR2 YYREEE (reference sequence). V was pared by 4 bases and J by 5 bases, with 5 bases of the junction left unmatched. The CDR3 region is CASSRPDRDEQYF. DNA of the CDR3: TGTGCCAGCAGCCGCCCGGACAGGGACGAGCAGTACTTC.

This clonotype was found many times. This chain links TRBV6-1 with TRBJ1-1; D is undetermined. CDR1 is MNHNS, CDR2 SASEGT, per germline. V was trimmed by 5 bases and J by 4 bases, leaving 14 bases between them. The CDR3 has 14 amino acids. The CDR3 protein is CASSISQGSTEAFF. The CDR3 DNA sequence: TGTGCCAGCAGTATCAGTCAAGGGAGCACTGAAGCTTTCTTT.

This clonotype came up a few times. V is TRBV5-1 and J is TRBJ1-1; perhaps TRBD1 as D (5 bases). Per the germline V gene, CDR1 is SGHRS and CDR2 is YFSETQ. V was shortened by 1 base and J by 7 bases, with 11 bases between the two germline ends. The CDR3 runs 13 residues. The CDR3 spells CASSLKTGGEAFF. In DNA, the CDR3 is TGCGCCAGCAGCTTGAAAACGGGGGGTGAAGCTTTCTTT.

The chain carries TRBV19 and TRBJ2-3; TRBD1 or TRBD2 may be the D gene (6 bases each). Germline V lookup: CDR1 LNHDA, CDR2 SQIVND (reference sequence). V lost 3 bases and J lost 2, with 18 bases in between. CDR3 size: 17 residues. The CDR3 region is CASSMGGGQRLTDTQYF. The CDR3 nucleotides are TGTGCCAGTAGTATGGGGGGCGGCCAGCGGCTCACAGATACGCAGTATTTT.

This clonotype was counted many times. The chain is built from TRBV28 and TRBJ2-5; 10 bases agree with TRBD2. This CDR3 spans 15 amino acids. Looked up from germline, CDR1 is MDHEN and CDR2 is SYDVKM. V was pared by 2 bases and J by 12 bases, with 12 bases of the junction left unmatched. CDR3 amino acids: CASSLIRPTSGKEYF. In DNA, the CDR3 is TGTGCCAGCAGTTTAATCCGCCCTACTAGCGGGAAAGAGTACTTC.

This chain uses TRBV6-1 with TRBJ2-5; 7 nucleotides agree with TRBD1. Germline V gene sequence: CDR1 MNHNS, CDR2 SASEGT. The CDR3 is 14 residues long. V trimming: 6 bases; J trimming: 2 bases; junction bases outside the gene matches: 6. CDR3 DNA sequence: TGTGCCAGCAGAAAGGGACAGCTGCAAGAGACCCAGTACTTC. Residues: CASRKGQLQETQYF.

This clonotype was observed a handful of times. The chain recombines TRBV10-1 with TRBJ2-2; 16 positions agree with TRBD2. CDR1 and CDR2 (germline): WNHNN, SYGVQD (reference sequence). V lost 8 bases and J lost 5; bases outside the gene matches: 8. The CDR3 has 17 amino acids. The CDR3 sequence: CASGGLAGGPSTGELFF. For the CDR3, the DNA is TGCGCCAGCGGGGGACTAGCGGGAGGGCCCTCGACCGGGGAGCTGTTTTTT.

This clonotype showed up many times. This chain links TRBV12-5 with TRBJ1-5; 7 nucleotides line up with TRBD1. The CDR3 is made up of 15 amino acids. Unmatched junction bases numbered 11, after V lost 6 bases and J lost 6 bases. Germline CDR1 is LGHNT and CDR2 is FRNRAP. This chain's CDR3 is CASGPTRGATQPQHF. The CDR3 region has the DNA TGTGCTAGTGGCCCCACCAGGGGGGCGACTCAGCCCCAGCATTTT. Combining the CDR3 with reference TRBV12-5 and TRBJ1-5 gives the whole variable domain DARVTQTPRHKVTEMGQEVTMRCQPILGHNTVFWYRQTMMQGLELLAYFRNRAPLDDSGMPKDRFSAEMPDATLATLKIQPSEPRDSAVYFCASGPTRGATQPQHFGDGTRLSIL.

The genes are TRBV12-5 and TRBJ1-5; TRBD1 matches at 9 bases. With V trimmed by 6 bases and J by 5 bases, 5 bases remained unmatched. Germline V gene sequence: CDR1 LGHNT, CDR2 FRNRAP. This CDR3 has 14 residues. CDR3: CASGPGQGYQPQHF. DNA of the CDR3: TGTGCTAGTGGCCCCGGACAGGGGTATCAGCCCCAGCATTTT.